This T cell receptor (beta chain) came from a study of blood T cell repertoires in COVID-19. Trimming removed 2 bases at V and 4 bases at J, with 8 bases between. Germline loops: CDR1 MDHEN, CDR2 SYDVKM. The CDR3 runs 13 residues. TCRdb keeps only in-frame clones here, not all; method: immunoSEQ multiplex PCR. The table has some 400,000 clones, about 87% seen once. This clone came up a few times. This receptor was obtained from a woman aged 25 to 45 with COVID-19, enrolled during active disease. The sample taken for sequencing was peripheral blood. The chain combines TRBV28 with TRBJ2-5; maybe TRBD2 (5 bases). The CDR3 region has the DNA TGTGCCAGCAGTTTAGTGGCGGGAGAGACCCAGTACTTC. It is translated as CASSLVAGETQYF.